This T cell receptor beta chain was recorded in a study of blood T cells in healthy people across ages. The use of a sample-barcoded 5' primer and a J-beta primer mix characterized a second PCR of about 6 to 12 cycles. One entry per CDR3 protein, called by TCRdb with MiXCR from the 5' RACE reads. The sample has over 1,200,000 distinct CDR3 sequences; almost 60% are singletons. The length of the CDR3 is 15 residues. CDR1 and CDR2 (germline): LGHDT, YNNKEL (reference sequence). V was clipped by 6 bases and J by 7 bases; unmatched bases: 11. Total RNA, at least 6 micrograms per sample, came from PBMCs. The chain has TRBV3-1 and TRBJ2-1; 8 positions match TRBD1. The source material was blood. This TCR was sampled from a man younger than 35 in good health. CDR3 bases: TGTGCCAGCAGAAATCAGGGGGCGCTGAAGAATGAGCAGTTCTTC. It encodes CASRNQGALKNEQFF.